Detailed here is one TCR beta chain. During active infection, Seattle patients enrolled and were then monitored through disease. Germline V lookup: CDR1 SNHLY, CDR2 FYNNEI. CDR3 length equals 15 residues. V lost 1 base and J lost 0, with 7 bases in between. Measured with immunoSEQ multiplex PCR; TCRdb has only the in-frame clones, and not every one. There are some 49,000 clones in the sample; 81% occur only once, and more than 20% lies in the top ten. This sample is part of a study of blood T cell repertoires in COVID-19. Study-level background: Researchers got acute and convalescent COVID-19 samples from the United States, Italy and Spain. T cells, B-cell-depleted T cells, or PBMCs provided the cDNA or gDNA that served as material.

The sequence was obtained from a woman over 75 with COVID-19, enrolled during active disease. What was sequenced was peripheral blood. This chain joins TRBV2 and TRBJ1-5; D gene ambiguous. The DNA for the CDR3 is TGTGCCAGCAGTGAAGAGAGGTATAGCAATCAGCCCCAGCATTTT. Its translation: CASSEERYSNQPQHF.